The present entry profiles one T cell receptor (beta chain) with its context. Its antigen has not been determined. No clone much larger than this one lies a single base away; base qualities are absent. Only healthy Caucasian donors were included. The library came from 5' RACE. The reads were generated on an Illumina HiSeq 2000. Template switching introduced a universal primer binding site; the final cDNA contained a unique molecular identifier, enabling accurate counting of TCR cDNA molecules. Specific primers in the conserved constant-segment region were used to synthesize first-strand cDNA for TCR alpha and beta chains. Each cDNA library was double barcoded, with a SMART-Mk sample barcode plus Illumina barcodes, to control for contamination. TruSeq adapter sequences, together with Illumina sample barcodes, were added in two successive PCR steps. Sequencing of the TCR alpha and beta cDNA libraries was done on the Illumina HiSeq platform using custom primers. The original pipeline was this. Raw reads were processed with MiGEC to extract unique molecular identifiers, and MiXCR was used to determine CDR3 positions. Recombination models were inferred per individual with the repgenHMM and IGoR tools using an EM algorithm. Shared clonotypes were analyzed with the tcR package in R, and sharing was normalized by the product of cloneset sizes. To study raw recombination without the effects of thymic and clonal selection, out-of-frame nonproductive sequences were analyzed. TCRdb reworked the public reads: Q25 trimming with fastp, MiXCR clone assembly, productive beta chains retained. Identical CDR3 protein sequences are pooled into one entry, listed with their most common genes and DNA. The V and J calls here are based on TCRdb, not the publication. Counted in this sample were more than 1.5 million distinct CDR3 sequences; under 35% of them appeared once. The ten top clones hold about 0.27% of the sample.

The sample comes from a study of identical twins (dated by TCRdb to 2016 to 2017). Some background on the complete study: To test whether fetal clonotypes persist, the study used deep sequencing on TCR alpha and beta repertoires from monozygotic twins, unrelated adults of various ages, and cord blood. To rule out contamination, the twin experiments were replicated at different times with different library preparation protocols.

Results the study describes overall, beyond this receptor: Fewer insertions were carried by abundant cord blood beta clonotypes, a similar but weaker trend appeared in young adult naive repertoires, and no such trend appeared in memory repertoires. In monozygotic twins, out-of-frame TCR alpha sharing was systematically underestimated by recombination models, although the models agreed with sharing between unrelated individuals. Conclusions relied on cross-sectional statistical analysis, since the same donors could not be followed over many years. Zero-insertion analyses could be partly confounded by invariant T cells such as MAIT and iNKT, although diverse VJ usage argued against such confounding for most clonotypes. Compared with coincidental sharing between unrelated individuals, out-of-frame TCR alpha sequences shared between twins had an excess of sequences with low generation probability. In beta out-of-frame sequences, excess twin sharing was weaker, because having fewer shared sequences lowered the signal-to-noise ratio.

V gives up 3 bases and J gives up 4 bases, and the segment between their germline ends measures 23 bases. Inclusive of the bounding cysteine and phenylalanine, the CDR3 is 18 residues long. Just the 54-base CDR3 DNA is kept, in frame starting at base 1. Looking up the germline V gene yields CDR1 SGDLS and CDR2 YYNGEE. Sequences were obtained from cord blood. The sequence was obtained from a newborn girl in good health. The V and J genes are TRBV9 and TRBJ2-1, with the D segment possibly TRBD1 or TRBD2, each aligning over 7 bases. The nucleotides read TGTGCCAGCAGCGAAACAGAGGGGGCCCTAGCGGCATACAATGAGCAGTTCTTC. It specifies CASSETEGALAAYNEQFF.